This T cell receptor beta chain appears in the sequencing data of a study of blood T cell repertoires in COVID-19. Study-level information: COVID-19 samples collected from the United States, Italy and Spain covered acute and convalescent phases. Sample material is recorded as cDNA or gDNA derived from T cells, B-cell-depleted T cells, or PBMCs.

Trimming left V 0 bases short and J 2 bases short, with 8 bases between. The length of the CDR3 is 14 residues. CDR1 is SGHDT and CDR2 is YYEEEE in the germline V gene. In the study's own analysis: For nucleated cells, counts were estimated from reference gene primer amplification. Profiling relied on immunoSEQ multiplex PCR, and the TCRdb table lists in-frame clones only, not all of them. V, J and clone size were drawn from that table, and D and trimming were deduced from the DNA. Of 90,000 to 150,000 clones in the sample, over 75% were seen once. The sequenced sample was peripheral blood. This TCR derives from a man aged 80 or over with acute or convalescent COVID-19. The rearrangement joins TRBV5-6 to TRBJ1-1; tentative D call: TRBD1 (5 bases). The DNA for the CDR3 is TGTGCCAGCAGCTTGGGCAGGGCAAACACTGAAGCTTTCTTT. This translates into CASSLGRANTEAFF.